Listed here are 21 T cell receptor beta chains from one sample, sequenced in a study of Graves' ophthalmopathy and Graves' hyperthyroidism. Amplified material comprised TCR beta CDR3 regions derived from RNA transcripts. HTBI primers were employed in first-round RT-PCR, then a second-round multiplex PCR followed. From the multiplex PCR reads, TCRdb called clonotypes with MiXCR, one entry per CDR3 protein. The table includes around 1,200,000 distinct CDR3 sequences, about 40% detected once. Sample: peripheral blood or thyroid tissue (not recorded which). These receptors all stem from an adult man with Graves' hyperthyroidism.

The chain uses TRBV6-6 and TRBJ1-5; TRBD1 matches 9 bases. The V gene's germline CDR1 is MNHNY and CDR2 SVGAGI (reference sequence). This CDR3 region has 16 residues. V gave up 6 bases and J gave up 1 base; unmatched junction bases: 7. For the CDR3, the DNA is TGTGCCAGCAGGGTACCGGGGACAGGGAGCAATCAGCCCCAGCATTTT. This codes for CASRVPGTGSNQPQHF.

About this clonotype: This may come from a read error, since a much larger clone is one base off. The chain combines TRBV7-3 with TRBJ2-2; 7 positions agree with TRBD2. CDR3 size: 13 residues. Looked up from germline, CDR1 is SGHTA and CDR2 is FQGTGA. CDR3 sequence (DNA): TGTGCCAGCAGCCCGAGCGGAAGCGGGGAGCTGGTTTTT. Amino acid sequence: CASSPSGSGELVF.

A few counts support this clonotype. The CDR3 DNA follows: TGTGCCAGCAGCTATCAGGGGGGGGGTAGGGAGACCCAGTACTTC. As protein: CASSYQGGGRETQYF. V usage is TRBV7-8 and J usage is TRBJ2-5, with D tentatively TRBD1 or TRBD2 (7 bases each). The CDR3 consists of 15 residues. Germline V gene data show CDR1 as SGHVS and CDR2 as FQNEAQ. Trimming pared 4 bases from V and 5 bases from J, leaving 17 bases between.

This chain joins TRBV29-1 and TRBJ1-2; 11 bases are shared with TRBD1. The CDR3 has 13 residues. The V segment lost 8 bases and the J segment 4 bases; nucleotides outside the gene matches: 6. Germline CDR1 reads SQVTM; CDR2 reads ANQGSEA. CDR3 residues: CSTRTGGVYGYTF. In nucleotides, the CDR3 is TGCAGCACTAGGACAGGGGGCGTCTATGGCTACACCTTC. The whole variable domain, remainder taken from reference TRBV29-1 and TRBJ1-2, is SAVISQKPSRDICQRGTSLTIQCQVDSQVTMMFWYRQQPGQSLTLIATANQGSEATYESGFVIDKFPISRPNLTFSTLTVSNMSPEDSSIYLCSTRTGGVYGYTFGSGTRLTVV.

This clonotype was counted ten times or more. The chain has TRBV7-8 and TRBJ2-5; D is possibly TRBD2 (6 bases). Trimming removed 5 bases at V and 2 bases at J, with 12 bases between. CDR3 size: 14 residues. Germline V gives CDR1 SGHVS, CDR2 FQNEAQ. The CDR3 region is CASSLLGLQETQYF. CDR3 bases: TGTGCCAGCAGCCTCCTCGGACTACAAGAGACCCAGTACTTC.

The V call is TRBV12-3 or TRBV12-4, the J call TRBJ2-5; possible D gene TRBD1, 5 bases. Trimming left V 7 bases short and J 2 bases short, with 17 bases between. This CDR3 is built from 15 residues. CDR3 sequence (DNA): TGTGCCAGCACCTTGTCTGGACAAAAGCAAGAGACCCAGTACTTC. Protein product: CASTLSGQKQETQYF.

This clonotype was counted many times. The V call is TRBV7-9, the J call TRBJ2-7; D remains unclear. This CDR3 has 13 residues. Germline V CDR1 and CDR2: SEHNR, FQNEAQ (reference sequence). V gave up 6 bases and J gave up 3 bases, with 12 bases separating them. This CDR3 reads CASSSGSNYEQYF. As DNA, the CDR3 is TGTGCCAGCAGTTCCGGCAGCAACTACGAGCAGTACTTC.

This sequence joins TRBV5-5 and TRBJ2-5, with TRBD2 matching 11 bases. This CDR3 has 15 residues. CDR1 is SGHKS and CDR2 is YYEKEE in the germline V gene (reference sequence). Trimming cost V 2 bases and J 5 bases; bases outside gene matches: 5. The CDR3 sequence: CASSFTSGSMETQYF. As DNA, the CDR3 is TGTGCCAGCAGCTTCACTAGCGGGAGTATGGAGACCCAGTACTTC.

The chain couples TRBV2 to TRBJ2-2; perhaps TRBD1 as D (6 bases). Germline V gene sequence: CDR1 SNHLY, CDR2 FYNNEI. Trimming shortened V by 7 bases and J by 0 bases, and 15 bases separated the two germline ends. The CDR3 is made up of 16 amino acids. The CDR3 DNA reads TGTGCCAGCATCAAAACAGGGAACGCGAACACCGGGGAGCTGTTTTTT. This gives the protein CASIKTGNANTGELFF.

The rearrangement links TRBV11-2 to TRBJ2-7; D is undetermined. The CDR3 loop spans 13 amino acids. The germline gives CDR1 SGHAT, CDR2 FQNNGV. Deletions cut 5 bases from V and 3 bases from J, with 11 bases between. The CDR3 DNA reads as TGTGCCAGCAGCCGTCTCGGACGCTACGAGCAGTACTTC. This codes for CASSRLGRYEQYF.

The rearrangement joins TRBV12-3 or TRBV12-4 to TRBJ2-7, with TRBD1 matching 9 bases. V shed 4 bases and J 7 bases; nucleotides not matched to a gene: 11. The CDR3 sequence is 15 residues long. The CDR3 DNA reads TGTGCCAGCAGTTGGCCGGGACAGGGAAACACTGAGCAGTACTTC. It is translated as CASSWPGQGNTEQYF.

This clonotype was detected ten times or more. The chain has TRBV24-1 and TRBJ1-5; tentative D call: TRBD1 (5 bases). The V end was cut by 3 bases, the J end by 7 bases, with 15 bases between. This CDR3 contains 15 residues. Germline loops: CDR1 KGHDR, CDR2 SFDVKD. CDR3 bases: TGTGCCACCAGTGATAGCAGGGCGTTGGGCCAGCCCCAGCATTTT. It codes for CATSDSRALGQPQHF.

Concerning this clonotype itself: A much larger clone is a single base away; this may be a read error. V gene TRBV9 combines with J gene TRBJ2-5, with TRBD2 identical over 11 bases. This CDR3 contains 17 residues. CDR1 and CDR2 from the germline V gene are SGDLS and YYNGEE. The CDR3 DNA reads as TGTGCCAGCAGCACCCTGGGTAGCGGGGGGGCCCAAGAGGCCCAGTACTTC. This encodes CASSTLGSGGAQEAQYF.

The chain couples TRBV7-8 to TRBJ1-6, with TRBD1 matching over 8 bases. The junction had 8 bases not matched to a gene; V was cut back by 7 bases and J by 9 bases. From germline, CDR1 is SGHVS and CDR2 FQNEAQ. CDR3 length: 14 residues. The DNA for the CDR3 is TGTGCCAGCACCCAGGACAGGGATAGTTCACCCCTCCACTTT. The encoded protein is CASTQDRDSSPLHF. Supplemented by reference TRBV7-8 and TRBJ1-6, the full variable domain reads GAGVSQSPRYKVAKRGQDVALRCDPISGHVSLFWYQQALGQGPEFLTYFQNEAQLDKSGLPSDRFFAERPEGSVSTLKIQRTQQEDSAVYLCASTQDRDSSPLHFGNGTRLTVT.

This clonotype was seen just once. The rearrangement joins TRBV6-6 to TRBJ1-5, with D hard to call. Trimming took 11 bases from V and 3 from J, leaving 17 bases between them. The CDR3 consists of 14 residues. Germline loops: CDR1 MNHNY, CDR2 SVGAGI (reference sequence). The CDR3 region is CAERRQNNNQPQHF. In nucleotides, the CDR3 is TGTGCCGAAAGGAGGCAGAATAACAATCAGCCCCAGCATTTT.

This clonotype was counted at least ten times. V is TRBV7-6 and J is TRBJ1-2; no definite D call. This CDR3 region has 14 residues. V lost 9 bases and J 8 bases, leaving 22 bases between the germline ends. Germline V lookup: CDR1 SGHVS, CDR2 FNYEAQ. The CDR3 reads CARNRAAFGVGYTF. The CDR3 DNA follows: TGTGCCAGAAACCGGGCGGCATTTGGGGTCGGCTACACCTTC.

This clonotype showed up just a few times. A much larger clone lies a single base off, so this may be a read error. V and J are TRBV29-1 and TRBJ2-7, with unresolved D. Trimming left V 2 bases short and J 3 bases short, with 5 bases between. The CDR3 has 11 amino acids. Germline loops: CDR1 SQVTM, CDR2 ANQGSEA. CDR3 amino acids: CSVEIRYEQYF. CDR3 DNA: TGCAGCGTTGAAATCCGCTACGAGCAGTACTTC.

This clonotype was observed at least ten times. The V gene is TRBV7-9, the J gene TRBJ1-6; D gene uncertain. Germline CDR1 and CDR2: SEHNR and FQNEAQ (reference sequence). Trimming stripped 1 base from V and 8 bases from J, with 12 bases between. The CDR3 has 15 amino acids. CDR3 residues: CASSLVLGYDSPLHF. In DNA form, the CDR3 reads TGTGCCAGCAGCTTAGTTCTTGGTTACGATTCACCCCTCCACTTT. The full variable domain, its missing parts supplied by reference TRBV7-9 and TRBJ1-6, is DTGVSQNPRHKITKRGQNVTFRCDPISEHNRLYWYRQTLGQGPEFLTYFQNEAQLEKSRLLSDRFSAERPKGSFSTLEIQRTEQGDSAMYLCASSLVLGYDSPLHFGNGTRLTVT.

As to this clonotype: A read error is possible here, since a much larger clone lies one base away. The chain links TRBV14 to TRBJ1-2; D possibly corresponds to TRBD1 (5 bases). This CDR3 has 13 residues. The germline V gene has CDR1 SGHDN and CDR2 FVKESK. Written as DNA, the CDR3 is TGTGCCAGCAGCCAAGAGGGGACCTATGGCCACACCTTC. It is translated as CASSQEGTYGHTF.

This clonotype was counted once. The chain has TRBV20-1 and TRBJ1-6; 8 bases fit TRBD1. Germline V gives CDR1 DFQATT, CDR2 SNEGSKA (reference sequence). CDR3 size: 15 residues. With 3 bases clipped from V and 3 bases from J, the junction kept 4 bases outside the gene matches. The DNA for the CDR3 is TGCAGTGCTAGTTCGGGACAGGTCTATAATTCACCCCTCCACTTT. Amino acid sequence: CSASSGQVYNSPLHF.

To note about this clonotype: At one boundary the junction diverges from the germline segment, which might be a read error. This chain links TRBV15 with TRBJ1-1, with 8 bases lining up with TRBD1. Per germline, CDR1 LNHNV and CDR2 YYDKDF (reference sequence). The CDR3 loop spans 14 amino acids. The CDR3 DNA sequence: TGTGCCACCAGCAGAGAGGGACAGGACACTGAAGCCTTCTTT. It encodes CATSREGQDTEAFF.